The next 21 T cell receptor beta chains were all read from a single sample in a study of T cells after posttransplantation cyclophosphamide. Treatment was busulfan-fludarabine conditioning, a marrow graft, and cyclophosphamide on days +3 and +4. Sequencing was performed with immunoSEQ multiplex PCR; in TCRdb, only in-frame clones are kept and a portion is missing. The sample shows some 9,000 clones, about 83% of them seen only once. The material sequenced was PBMCs, taken after allogeneic stem cell transplant with posttransplant cyclophosphamide. The receptors here all came from a female patient between 35 and 55 years old who received an allogeneic stem cell transplant from an unrelated donor, was CMV-positive, and had no GVHD. Some T cells may have originated in the graft donor.

This chain uses TRBV5-4 with TRBJ2-7, with 8 positions matching TRBD2. Losses at the gene ends were 0 bases for V and 0 bases for J; bases not matched to a gene: 2. This CDR3 region has 15 residues. The germline V gene has CDR1 SGHNT and CDR2 YYREEE (reference sequence). The CDR3 bases are TGTGCCAGCAGCTTGGGGACTAGCTCCTCCTACGAGCAGTACTTC. Its translation is CASSLGTSSSYEQYF.

This clone has a handful of counts. The chain employs TRBV28 and TRBJ1-3, with a tentative D call TRBD1 (5 bases). This CDR3 spans 17 amino acids. Germline V gene sequence: CDR1 MDHEN, CDR2 SYDVKM. V lost 0 bases to trimming and J lost 1 base, with 13 bases between them. CDR3 residues: CASSLWYGQGSGNTIYF. CDR3 DNA: TGTGCCAGCAGTTTATGGTACGGCCAGGGATCTGGAAACACCATATATTTT. Combining the CDR3 with reference TRBV28 and TRBJ1-3 gives the whole variable domain DVKVTQSSRYLVKRTGEKVFLECVQDMDHENMFWYRQDPGLGLRLIYFSYDVKMKEKGDIPEGYSVSREKKERFSLILESASTNQTSMYLCASSLWYGQGSGNTIYFGEGSWLTVV.

This clone showed up just once. This chain connects TRBV5-4 to TRBJ1-6; TRBD1 is a possible D gene (5 bases). The CDR3 length is 15 residues. Trimming removed 1 base at V and 9 bases at J, with 14 bases between. The germline CDR1 and CDR2 sequences are SGHNT and YYREEE (reference sequence). This CDR3 reads CASSLSVGGGSPLHF. CDR3 DNA sequence: TGTGCCAGCAGCTTGTCCGTGGGGGGGGGTTCACCCCTCCACTTT.

This clone was observed a handful of times. The V gene is TRBV7-9, the J gene TRBJ1-6; no clear D. V lost 5 bases to trimming and J lost 1 base, with 18 bases between them. This CDR3 region has 18 residues. The V gene's germline CDR1 is SEHNR and CDR2 FQNEAQ (reference sequence). The CDR3: CASSPLLELGSYNSPLHF. The DNA of the CDR3 is TGTGCCAGCAGCCCCCTTCTAGAACTAGGATCCTATAATTCACCCCTCCACTTT.

The V and J genes are TRBV7-9 and TRBJ2-1; 9 nucleotides agree with TRBD1. CDR3 length equals 15 residues. The J segment lost 7 bases and the V segment lost 5 bases, leaving 9 bases of the junction unmatched. Per the germline V gene, CDR1 is SEHNR and CDR2 is FQNEAQ (reference sequence). The CDR3 loop reads CASSLTGTGINEQFF. CDR3 bases: TGTGCCAGCAGCCTAACCGGGACAGGGATTAATGAGCAGTTCTTC.

The chain is built from TRBV11-1 and TRBJ2-5; D is possibly TRBD2 (6 bases). The J call may be incorrect, as the DNA end agrees better with TRBJ2-7. The CDR3 is 15 residues long. Germline V gene lookup returns CDR1 SGHAT and CDR2 FQDESV (reference sequence). DNA of the CDR3: TGTGCCAGCAGCTTAGGGACCGGGAGCTCCTACGAGCAGTACTTC. Translating it yields CASSLGTGSSYEQYF.

This clone was observed a single time. The V call is TRBV4-2, the J call TRBJ2-5, with a possible D match to TRBD1 (6 bases). The DNA matches TRBJ2-7 better at its end, which makes the J call doubtful. There are 14 residues in the CDR3. In germline, CDR1 is LGHNA, CDR2 YNFKEQ. The CDR3 sequence: CASSQERQAYEQYF. In DNA form, the CDR3 reads TGTGCCAGCAGCCAAGAACGACAGGCCTACGAGCAGTACTTC.

The chain links TRBV21-1 to TRBJ1-3; whether TRBD1, the table's D call, matches the DNA was not checked. TRBV21-1 is noted as a pseudogene. This CDR3 comprises 18 residues. The CDR3 DNA is TGTGCCAGCAGCAACCCTGTCGACAGGGGCCTTAACGGAAACACCATATATTTT. Its translation: CASSNPVDRGLNGNTIYF.

V gene TRBV4-1 combines with J gene TRBJ2-7; D is perhaps TRBD1 (6 bases). The CDR3 runs to 20 residues. From germline, CDR1 is MGHRA and CDR2 YSYEKL. V dropped 1 base and J dropped 2 bases, with 27 bases sitting between them. CDR3 sequence: CASSQVSVSFEGEGAYEQYF. The CDR3 bases are TGCGCCAGCAGCCAAGTATCAGTTTCCTTTGAGGGGGAAGGGGCCTACGAGCAGTACTTC.

The chain joins TRBV5-4 to TRBJ1-2; D gene unclear. V lost 4 bases and J lost 8, with 18 bases in between. From germline, CDR1 is SGHNT and CDR2 YYREEE (reference sequence). The CDR3 extends over 14 amino acids. The CDR3 sequence is CASSPWAHDLGYTF. CDR3 bases: TGTGCCAGCAGCCCCTGGGCCCACGACCTGGGCTACACCTTC.

CDR3 sequence: CASSLFNTDTQYF. The CDR3 DNA is TGTGCCAGCAGCTTATTTAACACAGATACGCAGTATTTT. This chain joins TRBV7-6 and TRBJ2-3; D not certain. The CDR3 spans 13 residues. CDR1 is SGHVS, CDR2 FNYEAQ, per germline. The germline V and J ends were trimmed by 2 bases and 2 bases, with 5 bases remaining between them.

The genes are TRBV7-3 and TRBJ2-2; maybe TRBD2 (5 bases). V gave up 5 bases and J gave up 3 bases, with 10 bases separating them. The germline gives CDR1 SGHTA, CDR2 FQGTGA. The CDR3 has 14 amino acids. The CDR3 DNA sequence: TGTGCCAGCAGCCCTACTAGGGACACCGGGGAGCTGTTTTTT. Translated, it gives CASSPTRDTGELFF.

The chain uses TRBV7-2 and TRBJ2-3; D is unclear. Germline CDR1 reads SGHTA; CDR2 reads FQGNSA. The CDR3 is made up of 13 amino acids. V gave up 1 base and J gave up 3 bases, with 5 bases separating them. In DNA form, the CDR3 reads TGTGCCAGCAGCTTAGTGCGGACAGATACGCAGTATTTT. It translates to CASSLVRTDTQYF.

This chain links TRBV6-6 with TRBJ2-5, with 11 positions matching TRBD1. Per germline, CDR1 MNHNY and CDR2 SVGAGI (reference sequence). The CDR3 sequence is 14 residues long. Unmatched junction bases numbered 4, after V lost 5 bases and J lost 5 bases. In nucleotides, the CDR3 is TGTGCCAGCAGTCGGGACAGGGGGAGGGAGACCCAGTACTTC. As protein: CASSRDRGRETQYF.

This rearrangement joins TRBV5-6 to TRBJ1-2, with TRBD1 identical over 10 bases. The trim removed 1 base at V and 7 bases at J, leaving 13 bases unmatched. Germline V lookup: CDR1 SGHDT, CDR2 YYEEEE. This CDR3 is built from 17 residues. DNA of the CDR3: TGTGCCAGCAGCTTGCGAGGTGGACAGGGGGTAGTAGCTGGCTACACCTTC. Amino acids: CASSLRGGQGVVAGYTF.

This clone appeared once. The chain links TRBV7-3 to TRBJ2-2, with D possibly TRBD1 on 5 matching bases. The CDR3 spans 16 residues. Trimming cost V 4 bases and J 2 bases, with 14 bases left between them. The germline CDR1 and CDR2 sequences are SGHTA and FQGTGA. CDR3 nucleotide sequence: TGTGCCAGCAGCTACGATACCAGGGATAACACCGGGGAGCTGTTTTTT. It is translated as CASSYDTRDNTGELFF.

The V gene is TRBV18, the J gene TRBJ2-7; maybe TRBD1 (6 bases). CDR1 is KGHSH and CDR2 is LQKENI in the germline V gene. This CDR3 is built from 15 residues. V shed 4 bases and J shed 2 bases, with 15 bases lying between them. The CDR3 reads CASSLPTGTAYEQYF. In DNA form, the CDR3 reads TGTGCCAGCTCACTTCCGACAGGTACAGCCTACGAGCAGTACTTC. The whole variable domain, filled in from reference TRBV18 and TRBJ2-7, reads NAGVMQNPRHLVRRRGQEARLRCSPMKGHSHVYWYRQLPEEGLKFMVYLQKENIIDESGMPKERFSAEFPKEGPSILRIQQVVRGDSAAYFCASSLPTGTAYEQYFGPGTRLTVT.

The chain carries TRBV7-9 and TRBJ1-2, with a possible D match to TRBD1 (6 bases). V was clipped by 0 bases and J by 4 bases, with 15 bases between them. This CDR3 region has 16 residues. Looked up from germline, CDR1 is SEHNR and CDR2 is FQNEAQ (reference sequence). The CDR3 is CASSLALAGEGYGYTF. CDR3 nucleotides: TGTGCCAGCAGCTTAGCGCTCGCAGGGGAAGGCTATGGCTACACCTTC.

The chain employs TRBV5-4 and TRBJ2-1, with a possible D match to TRBD1 (5 bases). This CDR3 comprises 15 residues. V lost 4 bases, J lost 7 bases, and 18 bases lay in between. The V gene's germline CDR1 is SGHNT and CDR2 YYREEE (reference sequence). Written as DNA, the CDR3 is TGTGCCAGCAGCCAGATGGCGGCGACAGAAAATGAGCAGTTCTTC. This sequence encodes CASSQMAATENEQFF. The complete variable domain, with remaining parts taken from reference TRBV5-4 and TRBJ2-1, reads ETGVTQSPTHLIKTRGQQVTLRCSSQSGHNTVSWYQQALGQGPQFIFQYYREEENGRGNFPPRFSGLQFPNYSSELNVNALELDDSALYLCASSQMAATENEQFFGPGTRLTVL.

This clone was found a few times. The chain carries TRBV15 and TRBJ1-5; D remains unclear. V lost 2 bases to trimming and J lost 10 bases, with 9 bases between them. CDR1 LNHNV and CDR2 YYDKDF come from the germline V gene (reference sequence). The CDR3 runs 12 residues. DNA for the CDR3: TGTGCCACCAGCAGACCCTTAAAACCCCAGCATTTT. Its protein is CATSRPLKPQHF. The entire variable domain, with the rest obtained from reference TRBV15 and TRBJ1-5, is as follows: DAMVIQNPRYQVTQFGKPVTLSCSQTLNHNVMYWYQQKSSQAPKLLFHYYDKDFNNEADTPDNFQSRRPNTSFCFLDIRSPGLGDTAMYLCATSRPLKPQHFGDGTRLSIL.

The chain combines TRBV18 with TRBJ2-7; 10 bases map to TRBD1. The CDR3 has 16 residues. Trimming removed 4 bases from V and 4 bases from J; junction bases left unmatched: 10. In germline, CDR1 is KGHSH, CDR2 LQKENI. Here the CDR3 DNA reads TGTGCCAGCTCACTTCCCGGGACAGGGGCCCAATACGAGCAGTACTTC. It encodes CASSLPGTGAQYEQYF.